The clone carrying this T cell receptor beta chain has just a few counts. The antigen remains undetermined. TCRdb keeps only in-frame clones here, not all; method: immunoSEQ multiplex PCR. The repertoire holds fewer than 85,000 clones, with nearly 90% as singletons. The source of the sample is a study of OX40 agonist ivuxolimab in advanced cancers. General study results and limits: In CD8+ T cells, expanded clones were on average more numerous than in CD4+.

This CDR3 has 13 residues. Germline values: CDR1 SGDLS, CDR2 YYNGEE. The ends lost 0 bases at V and 13 bases at J; junction bases unmatched: 7. The specimen comprised CD4+ or CD8+ T cells sorted from blood, sampled in a trial of the OX40 agonist ivuxolimab. The source of this sequence is an adult with an advanced solid tumor such as melanoma, head and neck, liver or kidney cancer. This chain uses TRBV9 with TRBJ2-1, with 7 bases aligning to TRBD2. The CDR3: CASSVESGTSQFF. CDR3 nucleotides: TGTGCCAGCAGCGTAGAAAGCGGGACCTCACAGTTCTTC. Using reference TRBV9 and TRBJ2-1 for the parts outside the CDR3, the full variable domain is DSGVTQTPKHLITATGQRVTLRCSPRSGDLSVYWYQQSLDQGLQFLIQYYNGEERAKGNILERFSAQQFPDLHSELNLSSLELGDSALYFCASSVESGTSQFFGPGTRLTVL.